The source of this TCR beta chain is a study of CD8+ T cells in alopecia areata. In the study overall: The tofacitinib course ran for 6 to 18 months and was followed by 6 months off drug.

Treatment meaning: oral pan-JAK inhibitor, 5-10 mg twice daily. Study-level findings and limits: Sequencing of scalp samples also captures resident alphabeta T cells of normal skin. Lesional scalp displayed greater clonality than normal scalp, most notably in alopecia totalis/universalis. Tofacitinib significantly reduced both scalp clonality and expanded CD8+ clones among the top 100.

Isolated RNA was reverse transcribed into cDNA used as the sequencing template. Here immunoSEQ multiplex PCR was the method, and the copy in TCRdb shows in-frame clones only, minus some. The repertoire includes 130,000 or so clones, about 88% of them detected once, and less than 15% sits in the top ten. A note on this clone: What it binds is not known.

From germline, CDR1 is GTSNPN and CDR2 SVGIG (reference sequence). This CDR3 has 13 residues. V lost 3 bases to trimming and J lost 0 bases, with 6 bases between them. The receptor was derived from a human donor with alopecia areata. The chain is built from TRBV30 and TRBJ1-5; no reliable D call. Source: CD8+ T cells sorted from blood, taken at week 4, from a patient treated with tofacitinib. The CDR3 protein is CAWSADSNQPQHF. CDR3 coding DNA: TGTGCCTGGAGCGCTGATAGCAATCAGCCCCAGCATTTT.